This T cell receptor beta chain was recorded in a study of T cells in Graves' hyperthyroidism and ophthalmopathy. RNA transcripts served as the template for amplifying TCR beta CDR3 regions. The TCR CDR3 first-round RT-PCR relied on the HTBI primer set. TCRdb re-called the multiplex PCR reads with MiXCR, one entry per CDR3 protein. The table includes some 570,000 distinct CDR3 sequences, 15% to 20% detected once. Specimen: blood. This receptor was obtained from a woman under 30 with Graves' ophthalmopathy.

The CDR3 reads CASNGYYSNQPQHF. In DNA form, the CDR3 reads TGTGCCAGTAACGGGTACTATAGCAATCAGCCCCAGCATTTT. The chain joins TRBV19 to TRBJ1-5; D gene ambiguous. This CDR3 is 14 amino acids long. Looked up from germline, CDR1 is LNHDA and CDR2 is SQIVND (reference sequence). Trimming shortened V by 7 bases and J by 0 bases, and 10 bases separated the two germline ends.